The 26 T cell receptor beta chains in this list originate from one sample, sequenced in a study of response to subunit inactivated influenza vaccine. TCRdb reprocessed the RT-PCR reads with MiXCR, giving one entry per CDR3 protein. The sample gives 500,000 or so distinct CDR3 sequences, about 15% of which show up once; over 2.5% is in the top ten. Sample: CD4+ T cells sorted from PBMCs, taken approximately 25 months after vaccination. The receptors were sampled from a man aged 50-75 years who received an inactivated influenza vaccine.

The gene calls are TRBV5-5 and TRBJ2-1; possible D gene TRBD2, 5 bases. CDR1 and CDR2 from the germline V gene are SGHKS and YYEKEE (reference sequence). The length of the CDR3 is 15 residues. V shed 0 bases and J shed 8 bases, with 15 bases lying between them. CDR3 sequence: CASSLGGLAGHEQFF. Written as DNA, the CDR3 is TGTGCCAGCAGCTTGGGGGGTCTAGCAGGCCATGAGCAGTTCTTC.

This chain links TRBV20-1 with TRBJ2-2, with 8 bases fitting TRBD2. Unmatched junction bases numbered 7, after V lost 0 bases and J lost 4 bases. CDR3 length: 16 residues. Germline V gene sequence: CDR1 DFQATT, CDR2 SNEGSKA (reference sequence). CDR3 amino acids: CSAREAGRVTTGELFF. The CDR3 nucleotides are TGCAGTGCTAGAGAGGCCGGGAGGGTGACCACCGGGGAGCTGTTTTTT.

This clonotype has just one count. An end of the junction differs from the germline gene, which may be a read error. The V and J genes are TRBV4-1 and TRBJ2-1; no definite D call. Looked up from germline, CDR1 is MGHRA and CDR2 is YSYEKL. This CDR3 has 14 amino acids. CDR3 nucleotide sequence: TGCGCCGGCAGCCAAGATGGCCGTTACAATGAGCAGTTCTTC. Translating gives CAGSQDGRYNEQFF.

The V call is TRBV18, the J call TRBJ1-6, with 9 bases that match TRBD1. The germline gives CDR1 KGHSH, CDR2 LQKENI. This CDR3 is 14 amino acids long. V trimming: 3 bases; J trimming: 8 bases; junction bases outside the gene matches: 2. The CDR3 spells CASSPRTGDSPLHF. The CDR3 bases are TGTGCCAGCTCACCCCGGACAGGGGATTCACCCCTCCACTTT.

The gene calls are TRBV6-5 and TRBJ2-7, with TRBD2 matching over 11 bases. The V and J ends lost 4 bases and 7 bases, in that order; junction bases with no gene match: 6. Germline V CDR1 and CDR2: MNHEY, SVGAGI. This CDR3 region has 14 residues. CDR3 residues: CASSSGTSGKEQYF. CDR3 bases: TGTGCCAGCAGTTCCGGGACTAGCGGAAAAGAGCAGTACTTC.

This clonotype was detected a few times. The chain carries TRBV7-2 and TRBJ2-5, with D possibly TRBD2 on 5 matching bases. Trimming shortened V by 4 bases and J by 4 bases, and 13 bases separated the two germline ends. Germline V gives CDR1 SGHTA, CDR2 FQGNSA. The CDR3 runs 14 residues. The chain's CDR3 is CASSSTPSGETQYF. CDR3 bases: TGTGCCAGCAGCTCGACCCCCAGCGGAGAGACCCAGTACTTC.

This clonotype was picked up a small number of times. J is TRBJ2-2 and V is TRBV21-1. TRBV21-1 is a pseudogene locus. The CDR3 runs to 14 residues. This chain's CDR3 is CASSKVKGTGELFF. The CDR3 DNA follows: TGTGCCAGCAGCAAAGTTAAGGGAACCGGGGAGCTGTTTTTT.

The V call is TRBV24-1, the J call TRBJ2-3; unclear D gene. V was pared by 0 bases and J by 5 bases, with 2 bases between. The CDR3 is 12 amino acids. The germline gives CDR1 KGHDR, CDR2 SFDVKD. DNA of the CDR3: TGTGCCACCAGTGATTTGGGAGATACGCAGTATTTT. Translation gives CATSDLGDTQYF.

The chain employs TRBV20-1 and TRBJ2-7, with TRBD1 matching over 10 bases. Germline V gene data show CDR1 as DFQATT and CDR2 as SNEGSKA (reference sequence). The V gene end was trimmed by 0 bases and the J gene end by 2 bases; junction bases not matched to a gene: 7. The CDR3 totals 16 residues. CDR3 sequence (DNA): TGCAGTGCTAGAGATCGGCGGACAGGGGGTACCTACGAGCAGTACTTC. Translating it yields CSARDRRTGGTYEQYF.

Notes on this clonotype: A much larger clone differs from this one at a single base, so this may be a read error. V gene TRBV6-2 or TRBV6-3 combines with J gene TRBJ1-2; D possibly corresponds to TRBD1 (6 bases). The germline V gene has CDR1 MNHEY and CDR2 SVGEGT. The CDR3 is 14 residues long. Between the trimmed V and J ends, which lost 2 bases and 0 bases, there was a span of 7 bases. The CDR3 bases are TGTGCCAGCAGTTACGGGACACCTAACTATGGCTACACCTTC. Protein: CASSYGTPNYGYTF.

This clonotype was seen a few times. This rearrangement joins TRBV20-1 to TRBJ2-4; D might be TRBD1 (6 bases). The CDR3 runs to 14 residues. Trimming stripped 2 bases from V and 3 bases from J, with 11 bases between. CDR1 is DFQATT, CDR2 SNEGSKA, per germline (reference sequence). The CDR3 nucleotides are TGCAGTGCTAGATACAGGGTTGGCAAAAACATTCAGTACTTC. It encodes CSARYRVGKNIQYF.

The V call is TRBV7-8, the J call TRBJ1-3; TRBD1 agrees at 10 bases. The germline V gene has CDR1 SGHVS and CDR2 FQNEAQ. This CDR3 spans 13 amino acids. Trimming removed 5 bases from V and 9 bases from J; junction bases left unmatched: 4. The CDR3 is CASSLGQGGTIYF. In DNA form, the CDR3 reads TGTGCCAGCAGCCTTGGACAGGGGGGCACCATATATTTT. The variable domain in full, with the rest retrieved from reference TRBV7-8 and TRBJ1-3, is GAGVSQSPRYKVAKRGQDVALRCDPISGHVSLFWYQQALGQGPEFLTYFQNEAQLDKSGLPSDRFFAERPEGSVSTLKIQRTQQEDSAVYLCASSLGQGGTIYFGEGSWLTVV.

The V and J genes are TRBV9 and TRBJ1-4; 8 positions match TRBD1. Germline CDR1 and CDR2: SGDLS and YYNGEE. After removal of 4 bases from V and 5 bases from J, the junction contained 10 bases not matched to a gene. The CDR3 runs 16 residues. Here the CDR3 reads CASSPRGTGRNEKLFF. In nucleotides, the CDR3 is TGTGCCAGCAGCCCCCGAGGGACAGGCAGAAATGAAAAACTGTTTTTT.

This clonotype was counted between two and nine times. CDR3 sequence (DNA): TGCAGCGTTGACAGGGGTACGTCCTACAATGAGCAGTTCTTC. Translated: CSVDRGTSYNEQFF. The gene calls are TRBV29-1 and TRBJ2-1, with D possibly being TRBD1 (6 bases). CDR1 is SQVTM, CDR2 ANQGSEA, per germline. The CDR3 sequence is 14 residues long. The ends were cut back, 3 bases at V and 1 base at J, with 10 bases in the middle.

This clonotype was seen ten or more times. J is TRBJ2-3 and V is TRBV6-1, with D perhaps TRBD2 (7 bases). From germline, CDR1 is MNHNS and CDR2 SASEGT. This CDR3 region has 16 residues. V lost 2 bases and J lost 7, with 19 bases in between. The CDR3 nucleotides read TGTGCCAGCAGTGAAAGGGGGGGGACGGTTCCTCATACGCAGTATTTT. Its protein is CASSERGGTVPHTQYF.

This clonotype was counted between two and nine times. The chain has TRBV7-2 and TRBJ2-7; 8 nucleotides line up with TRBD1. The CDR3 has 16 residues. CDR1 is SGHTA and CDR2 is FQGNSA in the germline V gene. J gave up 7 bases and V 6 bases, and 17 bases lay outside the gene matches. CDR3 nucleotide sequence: TGTGCCAGCAGTATAGATGCCGGGACAGGCCGTCGGGAGCAGTACTTC. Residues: CASSIDAGTGRREQYF.

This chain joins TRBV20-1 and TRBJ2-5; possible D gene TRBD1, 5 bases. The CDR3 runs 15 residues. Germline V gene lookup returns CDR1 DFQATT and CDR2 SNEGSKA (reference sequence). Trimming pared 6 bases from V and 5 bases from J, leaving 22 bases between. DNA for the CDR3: TGCAGTGCAGGAACAGGTCACCGCGCGATGGAGACCCAGTACTTC. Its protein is CSAGTGHRAMETQYF.

The CDR3 sequence: CASSLGRLPNEQFF. The CDR3 nucleotides are TGTGCCAGCAGTTTGGGGAGGCTGCCCAATGAGCAGTTCTTC. The chain has TRBV28 and TRBJ2-1; D is perhaps TRBD2 (6 bases). Germline assignment: CDR1 MDHEN and CDR2 SYDVKM. V was pared by 3 bases and J by 6 bases, with 12 bases between. The CDR3 extends over 14 amino acids.

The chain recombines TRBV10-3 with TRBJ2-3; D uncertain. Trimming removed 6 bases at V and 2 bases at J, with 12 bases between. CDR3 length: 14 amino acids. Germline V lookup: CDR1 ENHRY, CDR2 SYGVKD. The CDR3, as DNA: TGTGCCATCAGGTCGACCGGTGTCACAGATACGCAGTATTTT. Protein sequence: CAIRSTGVTDTQYF.

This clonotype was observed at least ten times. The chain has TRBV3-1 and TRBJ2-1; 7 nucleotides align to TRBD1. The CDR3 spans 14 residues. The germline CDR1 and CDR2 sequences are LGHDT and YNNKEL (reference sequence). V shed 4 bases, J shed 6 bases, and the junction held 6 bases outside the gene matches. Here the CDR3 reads CASSRDRVVNEQFF. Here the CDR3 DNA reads TGTGCCAGCAGCCGTGACAGGGTCGTCAATGAGCAGTTCTTC.

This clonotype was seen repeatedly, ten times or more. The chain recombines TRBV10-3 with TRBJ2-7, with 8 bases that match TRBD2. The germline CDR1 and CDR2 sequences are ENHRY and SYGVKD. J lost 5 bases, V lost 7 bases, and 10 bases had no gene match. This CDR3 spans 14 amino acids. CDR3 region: CAIMPSGGNHEQYF. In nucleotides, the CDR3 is TGTGCCATCATGCCCTCGGGAGGGAACCACGAGCAGTACTTC.

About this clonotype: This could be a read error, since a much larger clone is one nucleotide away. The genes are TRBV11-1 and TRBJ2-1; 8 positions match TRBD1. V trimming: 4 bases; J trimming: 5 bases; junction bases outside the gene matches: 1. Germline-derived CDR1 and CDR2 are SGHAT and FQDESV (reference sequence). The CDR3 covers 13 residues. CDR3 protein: CASSSDRDNEQFF. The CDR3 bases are TGTGCCAGCAGCTCGGACAGGGACAATGAGCAGTTCTTC.

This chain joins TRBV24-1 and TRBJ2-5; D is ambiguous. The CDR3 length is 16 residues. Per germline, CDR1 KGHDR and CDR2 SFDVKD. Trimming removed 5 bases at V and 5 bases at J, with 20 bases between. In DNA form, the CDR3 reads TGTGCCACCAGTGGCTCAGGTTACCCAAGCGATGAGACCCAGTACTTC. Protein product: CATSGSGYPSDETQYF.

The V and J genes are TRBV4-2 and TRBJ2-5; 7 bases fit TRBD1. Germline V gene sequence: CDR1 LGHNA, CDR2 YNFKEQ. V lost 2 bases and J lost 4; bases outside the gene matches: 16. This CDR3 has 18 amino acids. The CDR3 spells CASSQFPPGLAGGETQYF. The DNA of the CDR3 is TGTGCCAGCAGCCAATTTCCCCCGGGGCTAGCAGGGGGAGAGACCCAGTACTTC.

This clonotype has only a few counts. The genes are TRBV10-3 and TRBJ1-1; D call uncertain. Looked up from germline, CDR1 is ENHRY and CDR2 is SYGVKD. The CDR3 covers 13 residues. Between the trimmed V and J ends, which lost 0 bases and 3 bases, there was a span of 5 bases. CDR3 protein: CAISESEYTEAFF. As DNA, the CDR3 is TGTGCCATCAGTGAGTCGGAATACACTGAAGCTTTCTTT.

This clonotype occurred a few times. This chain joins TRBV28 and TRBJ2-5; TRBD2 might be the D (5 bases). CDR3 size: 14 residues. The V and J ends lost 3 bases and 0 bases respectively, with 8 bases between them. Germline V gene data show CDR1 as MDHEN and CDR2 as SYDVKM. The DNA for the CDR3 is TGTGCCAGCAGTTTTTGGCGGGACCAAGAGACCCAGTACTTC. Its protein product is CASSFWRDQETQYF.